These 30 T cell receptor beta chains originate from one sample sequenced in a study of T and B cells in COVID-19 patients. BIOMED2 TRB-A/B primer pools were used in multiplex TRB PCR. A single record per CDR3 protein comes from TCRdb applying MiXCR to the multiplex PCR reads. Among about 5,100 distinct CDR3 sequences, about 20% were seen once, and the ten largest hold about 3%. TRB was amplified from around 250-460 ng of blood genomic DNA. The sample comprised blood. The receptors stem from a human donor with active COVID-19.

This clonotype is labeled medium-sized. The rearrangement uses TRBV6-6 and TRBJ2-7, with 13 bases that match TRBD2. The length of the CDR3 is 15 residues. From germline, CDR1 is MNHNY and CDR2 SVGAGI (reference sequence). V was pared by 6 bases and J by 2 bases, with 4 bases of the junction left unmatched. This CDR3 is CASSYGLAGAYEQYF. The DNA of the CDR3 is TGTGCCAGCAGCTACGGACTAGCGGGGGCCTACGAGCAGTACTTC.

By its share, this clonotype is medium-sized (0.01 to 0.1%). The chain joins TRBV5-6 to TRBJ1-4; D is perhaps TRBD1 (5 bases). The germline V gene encodes CDR1 SGHDT and CDR2 YYEEEE. CDR3 length: 14 amino acids. Trimming left V 2 bases short and J 7 bases short, with 12 bases between. CDR3 DNA: TGTGCCAGCAGCTTTAGACAGTTTCCTGAAAAACTGTTTTTT. This sequence encodes CASSFRQFPEKLFF.

This clonotype was seen many times. This chain connects TRBV24-1 to TRBJ2-2, with D unresolved. Germline CDR1 and CDR2: KGHDR and SFDVKD. This CDR3 comprises 16 residues. V was clipped by 2 bases and J by 5 bases, with 14 bases between them. CDR3 DNA: TGTGCCACCAGTGATTCTTTTTCAACCCTAACCGGGGAGCTGTTTTTT. Translated: CATSDSFSTLTGELFF.

This clonotype was detected a few times. This rearrangement joins TRBV20-1 to TRBJ2-7; 10 bases fit TRBD2. Germline CDR1 is DFQATT and CDR2 is SNEGSKA (reference sequence). Trimming took 3 bases from V and 2 from J; bases not matched to a gene: 4. The length of the CDR3 is 14 residues. The CDR3 nucleotides read TGCAGTGCTAGTTATCTAGCGGGGGCCTACGAGCAGTACTTC. Protein sequence: CSASYLAGAYEQYF.

The V gene is TRBV7-2, the J gene TRBJ1-2, with 8 bases lining up with TRBD1. CDR1 is SGHTA, CDR2 FQGNSA, per germline. V trimming: 5 bases; J trimming: 4 bases; junction bases outside the gene matches: 9. The CDR3 is 15 amino acids. The CDR3 spells CASSATGTGSYGYTF. The CDR3 nucleotides are TGTGCCAGCAGCGCCACCGGGACAGGATCCTATGGCTACACCTTC.

This clonotype is labeled as medium-sized. The chain has TRBV27 and TRBJ2-1; 9 positions agree with TRBD2. The junction had 11 bases not matched to a gene; V was cut back by 3 bases and J by 8 bases. The V gene's germline CDR1 is MNHEY and CDR2 SMNVEV (reference sequence). This CDR3 has 16 residues. The CDR3 DNA sequence: TGTGCCAGCAGTTTTAATAGCGGGGGAACATTCTATGAGCAGTTCTTC. It encodes CASSFNSGGTFYEQFF.

The table lists this clonotype with a few counts. The chain is built from TRBV28 and TRBJ1-6, with D uncertain. Germline V lookup: CDR1 MDHEN, CDR2 SYDVKM. V shed 7 bases and J shed 5 bases, with 9 bases lying between them. CDR3 length: 13 amino acids. DNA for the CDR3: TGTGCCAGCAACGGACGGAATAATTCACCCCTCCACTTT. Its translation is CASNGRNNSPLHF.

This rearrangement joins TRBV7-3 to TRBJ2-3; 7 bases align to TRBD1. The CDR3 totals 18 residues. The V gene's germline CDR1 is SGHTA and CDR2 FQGTGA. Trimming took 4 bases from V and 1 from J; bases not matched to a gene: 14. CDR3 sequence: CASSSYLQGSAGTDTQYF. CDR3 sequence (DNA): TGTGCCAGCAGCTCCTACTTACAGGGGTCCGCGGGCACAGATACGCAGTATTTT.

By sample fraction, this clonotype is large. This sequence joins TRBV19 and TRBJ2-3; 9 bases are shared with TRBD1. The CDR3 has 16 amino acids. V was pared by 6 bases and J by 3 bases, with 10 bases of the junction left unmatched. The germline gives CDR1 LNHDA, CDR2 SQIVND (reference sequence). The CDR3 protein is CASRLQGAAGTDTQYF. The CDR3 coding sequence is TGTGCCAGTAGGTTACAGGGGGCTGCGGGGACAGATACGCAGTATTTT.

In its sample, this clonotype ranks as medium-sized. This chain connects TRBV6-1 to TRBJ1-2; no firm D call. The CDR3 runs to 15 residues. Germline V gene lookup returns CDR1 MNHNS and CDR2 SASEGT. Trimming removed 3 bases at V and 1 base at J, with 12 bases between. CDR3 loop: CASSDWMTYNYGYTF. For the CDR3, the DNA is TGTGCCAGCAGTGACTGGATGACGTATAACTATGGCTACACCTTC.

This clonotype has only a few counts. The V gene is TRBV28, the J gene TRBJ2-3, with 9 bases aligning to TRBD1. Losses at the gene ends were 6 bases for V and 3 bases for J; bases not matched to a gene: 7. This CDR3 region has 15 residues. Germline V CDR1 and CDR2: MDHEN, SYDVKM. CDR3 sequence reads: CASRRPGQGTDTQYF. For the CDR3, the DNA is TGTGCCAGCAGAAGGCCGGGACAGGGAACAGATACGCAGTATTTT.

This clonotype was detected only a few times. This chain links TRBV7-2 with TRBJ2-1; 7 bases match TRBD2. The CDR3 runs 14 residues. Germline CDR1 SGHTA, CDR2 FQGNSA. With V trimmed by 4 bases and J by 8 bases, 8 bases remained unmatched. In nucleotides, the CDR3 is TGTGCCAGCAGCTCCCGTTGGGGGGGTCATGAGCAGTTCTTC. Translating it yields CASSSRWGGHEQFF.

This clonotype is labeled medium-sized (0.01 to 0.1%). The chain combines TRBV19 with TRBJ2-1; 10 bases line up with TRBD1. Germline V CDR1 and CDR2: LNHDA, SQIVND (reference sequence). This CDR3 is 16 amino acids long. V lost 6 bases to trimming and J lost 2 bases; unmatched junction nucleotides: 7. The CDR3 loop is CASSVRQGATYNEQFF. The DNA of the CDR3 is TGTGCCAGTAGCGTTAGACAGGGGGCTACCTACAATGAGCAGTTCTTC.

This clonotype was seen a few times. V and J are TRBV14 and TRBJ2-7; D is perhaps TRBD2 (6 bases). CDR1 is SGHDN and CDR2 is FVKESK in the germline V gene. V lost 1 base and J lost 3, with 22 bases in between. The CDR3 has 18 residues. The CDR3 here is CASSQVGGVRPKFYEQYF. The CDR3 DNA is TGTGCCAGCAGCCAAGTGGGGGGAGTCAGACCAAAATTCTACGAGCAGTACTTC.

This clonotype was seen at least ten times. This chain links TRBV12-3 or TRBV12-4 with TRBJ2-1; D perhaps matches TRBD2 (6 bases). The CDR3 covers 14 residues. Trimming removed 3 bases from V and 8 bases from J, with 14 bases in between. The CDR3 DNA reads TGTGCCAGCAGTTTTAGCGGAGTTAGGGATGAGCAGTTCTTC. Its translation: CASSFSGVRDEQFF.

This clonotype counts as medium-sized (0.01 to 0.1%). The V gene is TRBV5-6, the J gene TRBJ2-1, with no clear D. CDR1 SGHDT and CDR2 YYEEEE come from the germline V gene. The CDR3 totals 12 residues. The ends were cut back, 3 bases at V and 5 bases at J, with 6 bases in the middle. CDR3 amino acids: CASSSTNNEQFF. The CDR3 bases are TGTGCCAGCAGCTCTACGAACAATGAGCAGTTCTTC.

By sample share, this clonotype is medium-sized. The V and J genes are TRBV29-1 and TRBJ1-2; D is undetermined. Deletions cut 2 bases from V and 6 bases from J, with 13 bases between. Germline V gene data show CDR1 as SQVTM and CDR2 as ANQGSEA. The CDR3 runs 13 residues. In DNA form, the CDR3 reads TGCAGCGTTGAAAGGGAGAAGGCTGATGGCTACACCTTC. The encoded protein is CSVEREKADGYTF. The complete variable domain, with remaining parts taken from reference TRBV29-1 and TRBJ1-2, reads SAVISQKPSRDICQRGTSLTIQCQVDSQVTMMFWYRQQPGQSLTLIATANQGSEATYESGFVIDKFPISRPNLTFSTLTVSNMSPEDSSIYLCSVEREKADGYTFGSGTRLTVV.

The chain recombines TRBV7-9 with TRBJ2-1, with a tentative D call TRBD1 (6 bases). CDR1 is SEHNR and CDR2 is FQNEAQ in the germline V gene (reference sequence). Trimming cost V 1 base and J 7 bases, with 11 bases left between them. The CDR3 length is 14 residues. The CDR3, as DNA: TGTGCCAGCAGCTTAGGGAACAGGGAAAATGAGCAGTTCTTC. This gives the protein CASSLGNRENEQFF. The complete variable domain, with remaining parts taken from reference TRBV7-9 and TRBJ2-1, reads DTGVSQNPRHKITKRGQNVTFRCDPISEHNRLYWYRQTLGQGPEFLTYFQNEAQLEKSRLLSDRFSAERPKGSFSTLEIQRTEQGDSAMYLCASSLGNRENEQFFGPGTRLTVL.

This clonotype was observed a handful of times. The gene calls are TRBV10-3 and TRBJ2-3, with a tentative D call TRBD2 (7 bases). There are 15 residues in the CDR3. The V end lost 9 bases, the J end lost 3 bases, and 19 bases lay between the germline ends. CDR1 ENHRY and CDR2 SYGVKD come from the germline V gene. CDR3 amino acids: CAIGSSGGGTDTQYF. CDR3 coding DNA: TGTGCCATAGGATCTAGCGGAGGGGGGACAGATACGCAGTATTTT.

The chain employs TRBV6-1 and TRBJ1-2, with 9 nucleotides matching TRBD1. The CDR3 covers 13 residues. Trimming took 5 bases from V and 8 from J; bases not matched to a gene: 6. Germline lookup yields CDR1 MNHNS and CDR2 SASEGT. In DNA form, the CDR3 reads TGTGCCAGCAGTTCCACGGGACAGGGCGGCTACACCTTC. This gives the protein CASSSTGQGGYTF.

The rearrangement links TRBV7-3 to TRBJ2-1; 15 bases align to TRBD2. The V gene end was trimmed by 4 bases and the J gene end by 4 bases; junction bases not matched to a gene: 5. Germline V lookup: CDR1 SGHTA, CDR2 FQGTGA. The CDR3 is made up of 17 amino acids. The CDR3 here is CASSSVGLAGGYNEQFF. Here the CDR3 DNA reads TGTGCCAGCAGCTCGGTGGGACTAGCGGGGGGTTACAATGAGCAGTTCTTC.

This chain links TRBV19 with TRBJ1-1, with 9 bases fitting TRBD1. The CDR3 sequence is 13 residues long. Germline values: CDR1 LNHDA, CDR2 SQIVND (reference sequence). With 4 bases clipped from V and 10 bases from J, the junction kept 7 bases outside the gene matches. The CDR3 DNA is TGTGCCAGTAGTAGAGAACAGGGGGCGCGAGCTTTCTTT. This codes for CASSREQGARAFF.

This clonotype is categorized as medium-sized. The genes are TRBV27 and TRBJ2-1; 7 bases align to TRBD2. CDR1 and CDR2 from the germline V gene are MNHEY and SMNVEV (reference sequence). The CDR3 contains 16 residues. V trimming: 5 bases; J trimming: 0 bases; junction bases outside the gene matches: 7. CDR3 nucleotides: TGTGCCAGCAGTGGGTCCCGGGACTACTCCTACAATGAGCAGTTCTTC. Translated: CASSGSRDYSYNEQFF.

This clonotype was detected many times. The genes are TRBV6-2 or TRBV6-3 and TRBJ2-7; D is possibly TRBD1 (7 bases). Germline lookup yields CDR1 MNHEY and CDR2 SVGEGT. The CDR3 is 18 amino acids. The V end lost 0 bases, the J end lost 2 bases, and 20 bases lay between the germline ends. The CDR3 is CASSYSNGQGGRTYEQYF. In DNA form, the CDR3 reads TGTGCCAGCAGTTACTCGAATGGGCAGGGGGGAAGAACCTACGAGCAGTACTTC.

Many counts were recorded for this clonotype. This chain connects TRBV7-9 to TRBJ2-3, with D possibly TRBD2 on 5 matching bases. V gave up 0 bases and J gave up 3 bases, with 10 bases separating them. The CDR3 sequence is 15 residues long. Germline V lookup: CDR1 SEHNR, CDR2 FQNEAQ (reference sequence). The CDR3 region has the DNA TGTGCCAGCAGCTTAGCCCTAGCCGATACAGATACGCAGTATTTT. This codes for CASSLALADTDTQYF.

The chain couples TRBV6-5 to TRBJ2-1; tentative D call: TRBD2 (5 bases). Germline lookup yields CDR1 MNHEY and CDR2 SVGAGI. V gave up 5 bases and J gave up 4 bases, with 9 bases separating them. The length of the CDR3 is 13 residues. The CDR3 nucleotides read TGTGCCAGCAGTGAGGACTTATACAATGAGCAGTTCTTC. Amino acid sequence: CASSEDLYNEQFF.

Judged by abundance, this clonotype is medium-sized. The gene calls are TRBV19 and TRBJ2-1; 7 nucleotides line up with TRBD2. The V gene's germline CDR1 is LNHDA and CDR2 SQIVND (reference sequence). The CDR3 length is 16 residues. J gave up 0 bases and V 4 bases, and 6 bases lay outside the gene matches. The CDR3 is CASSRTSASSYNEQFF. CDR3 nucleotide sequence: TGTGCCAGTAGTAGAACTAGCGCAAGCTCCTACAATGAGCAGTTCTTC.

CDR3 sequence reads: CASSSTLDTEAFF. CDR3 sequence (DNA): TGTGCCAGCAGCTCCACCTTGGACACTGAAGCTTTCTTT. The V call is TRBV13, the J call TRBJ1-1; D remains ambiguous. This CDR3 region has 13 residues. Germline V gene lookup returns CDR1 PRHDT and CDR2 FYEKMQ (reference sequence). Trimming took off 4 bases at V and 3 bases at J, with 9 bases between the two ends.

This clonotype ranks as medium-sized. The chain has TRBV7-6 and TRBJ2-7; D remains ambiguous. V shed 1 base and J shed 0 bases, with 22 bases lying between them. The CDR3 has 19 amino acids. Per germline, CDR1 SGHVS and CDR2 FNYEAQ. The CDR3 DNA follows: TGTGCCAGCAGCTTAGAACTACCCATTCCCGGGCAGACCTCCTACGAGCAGTACTTC. It specifies CASSLELPIPGQTSYEQYF.

This chain connects TRBV19 to TRBJ2-3; 15 bases agree with TRBD2. The V segment lost 2 bases and the J segment 5 bases; nucleotides outside the gene matches: 2. Looked up from germline, CDR1 is LNHDA and CDR2 is SQIVND (reference sequence). The CDR3 has 16 amino acids. The CDR3 bases are TGTGCCAGTAGTATAATGGGACTAGCGGGAGGAGATACGCAGTATTTT. Residues: CASSIMGLAGGDTQYF.